Following are 20 T cell receptor beta chains from one sample sequenced in a study of blood T cell repertoires in COVID-19. Here immunoSEQ multiplex PCR was the method, and the copy in TCRdb shows in-frame clones only, minus some. In the table there are 130,000 to 150,000 clones, 85% of which are singletons. Sequencing was performed on peripheral blood. The receptors shown here come from a woman in her thirties or forties with active or convalescent COVID-19.

CDR3 nucleotide sequence: TGCGCCAGCAGCGGACAGTGGGCCTCTAGCACAGATACGCAGTATTTT. Translating gives CASSGQWASSTDTQYF. The chain has TRBV10-2 and TRBJ2-3, with D possibly TRBD1 on 6 matching bases. From germline, CDR1 is WSHSY and CDR2 SAAADI. V lost 6 bases and J lost 0, with 16 bases in between. This CDR3 region has 16 residues.

This chain connects TRBV28 to TRBJ2-1; TRBD1 aligns across 7 bases. V dropped 9 bases and J dropped 5; count of bases not matched to a gene: 4. There are 12 residues in the CDR3. CDR1 MDHEN and CDR2 SYDVKM come from the germline V gene. The CDR3 sequence: CASMTGNNEQFF. The CDR3 DNA reads TGTGCCAGTATGACAGGGAACAATGAGCAGTTCTTC.

The chain uses TRBV30 and TRBJ1-5; D is unresolved. Trimming stripped 1 base from V and 4 bases from J, with 8 bases between. Germline V CDR1 and CDR2: GTSNPN, SVGIG (reference sequence). This CDR3 comprises 13 residues. CDR3 sequence reads: CAWSGSVNQPQHF. The CDR3 DNA follows: TGTGCCTGGAGTGGGAGCGTTAATCAGCCCCAGCATTTT.

In the case of this clone: The same CDR3 can be traced to other DNA sequences in this sample. The V call is TRBV18, the J call TRBJ1-2; possible D gene TRBD1, 5 bases. The V end was cut by 2 bases, the J end by 1 base, with 8 bases between. CDR3 length equals 14 residues. The germline gives CDR1 KGHSH, CDR2 LQKENI. The CDR3 nucleotides read TGTGCCAGCTCACCAGAGGGACTTAACTATGGCTACACCTTC. Translation: CASSPEGLNYGYTF.

V and J are TRBV19 and TRBJ2-5; 7 nucleotides agree with TRBD2. The germline V gene has CDR1 LNHDA and CDR2 SQIVND (reference sequence). The CDR3 contains 15 residues. Trimming at V came to 5 bases and at J to 5 bases, leaving 11 bases not matched to a gene. CDR3 coding DNA: TGTGCCAGTAGTCCCCCGCTAGCGGTCGGTGAGACCCAGTACTTC. It translates to CASSPPLAVGETQYF.

The chain joins TRBV14 to TRBJ1-2; D unclear. The germline CDR1 and CDR2 sequences are SGHDN and FVKESK. The CDR3 is made up of 13 amino acids. V was cut by 1 base and J by 4 bases, with 7 bases left in between. The CDR3, as DNA: TGTGCCAGCAGCCAAGGCGGTGGCTATGGCTACACCTTC. Translated: CASSQGGGYGYTF.

This clone has just a few counts. The chain links TRBV5-1 to TRBJ1-1; tentative D call: TRBD1 (5 bases). Trimming cost V 1 base and J 0 bases, with 13 bases left between them. The CDR3 is 16 amino acids. CDR1 and CDR2 from the germline V gene are SGHRS and YFSETQ. The CDR3 is CASSLRGGRMNTEAFF. Here the CDR3 DNA reads TGCGCCAGCAGCTTGAGGGGAGGGCGGATGAACACTGAAGCTTTCTTT.

V usage is TRBV27 and J usage is TRBJ2-3; 7 nucleotides align to TRBD1. V lost 6 bases, J lost 2 bases, and 11 bases stayed unmatched. Germline V gives CDR1 MNHEY, CDR2 SMNVEV (reference sequence). This CDR3 is built from 16 residues. The CDR3, as DNA: TGTGCCAGCAGGAGACCAGGGGGTCTGTCCACAGATACGCAGTATTTT. Its protein is CASRRPGGLSTDTQYF.

This chain uses TRBV6-5 with TRBJ1-2; possibly TRBD1 for D (6 bases). V lost 4 bases and J 2 bases, leaving 14 bases between the germline ends. CDR3 length: 15 residues. Germline V gene sequence: CDR1 MNHEY, CDR2 SVGAGI. The CDR3 DNA reads as TGTGCCAGCAGTTTGGGGAGGGGGTCCAACTATGGCTACACCTTC. This codes for CASSLGRGSNYGYTF.

This rearrangement joins TRBV6-6 to TRBJ1-1; no firm D call. The CDR3 has 8 residues. Trimming shortened V by 7 bases and J by 8 bases, and 2 bases separated the two germline ends. Germline-derived CDR1 and CDR2 are MNHNY and SVGAGI (reference sequence). For the CDR3, the DNA is TGTGCCAGCACAGAAGCTTTCTTT. Amino acid sequence: CASTEAFF.

The chain joins TRBV23-1 to TRBJ2-7; 8 bases map to TRBD1. Being an ORF, TRBV23-1 has a function that is uncertain. Germline trimming cut 5 bases from V and 2 bases from J; bases unmatched to any gene: 5. This CDR3 contains 14 residues. The CDR3 DNA follows: TGCGCCAGCAGTAGCCAGGGGGCAGCCTACGAGCAGTACTTC. Its protein is CASSSQGAAYEQYF.

The chain has TRBV5-6 and TRBJ2-5; possibly TRBD1 for D (5 bases). Germline loops: CDR1 SGHDT, CDR2 YYEEEE. The V and J ends lost 1 base and 9 bases respectively, with 19 bases between them. The CDR3 runs 15 residues. CDR3 bases: TGTGCCAGCAGCTTGATTACTGCCAGGGTGAATCCCCAGTACTTC. Protein: CASSLITARVNPQYF. Full variable domain (outside the CDR3, taken from reference TRBV5-6 and TRBJ2-5): DAGVTQSPTHLIKTRGQQVTLRCSPKSGHDTVSWYQQALGQGPQFIFQYYEEEERQRGNFPDRFSGHQFPNYSSELNVNALLLGDSALYLCASSLITARVNPQYFGPGTRLLVL.

This chain uses TRBV5-1 with TRBJ1-3, with D perhaps TRBD1 (6 bases). The CDR3 runs to 17 residues. The V end lost 3 bases, the J end lost 0 bases, and 16 bases lay between the germline ends. CDR1 and CDR2 (germline): SGHRS, YFSETQ. The CDR3 DNA reads as TGCGCCAGCAGCTCCCTCCCTCCGGACAGCTCTGGAAACACCATATATTTT. This codes for CASSSLPPDSSGNTIYF.

The chain carries TRBV28 and TRBJ2-7; 7 nucleotides agree with TRBD1. V lost 2 bases and J lost 12; bases outside the gene matches: 13. Germline CDR1 MDHEN, CDR2 SYDVKM. The CDR3 is made up of 14 amino acids. This CDR3 reads CASSLGPGQKPLYF. Written as DNA, the CDR3 is TGTGCCAGCAGTTTAGGCCCGGGACAGAAGCCTTTGTACTTC.

This clone was seen just once. V gene TRBV9 combines with J gene TRBJ2-3; TRBD2 matches 10 bases. The length of the CDR3 is 18 residues. J lost 0 bases, V lost 3 bases, and 10 bases had no gene match. CDR1 is SGDLS and CDR2 is YYNGEE in the germline V gene. The CDR3 loop reads CASSDLRGSGRSTDTQYF. DNA for the CDR3: TGTGCCAGCAGCGACCTCCGGGGTAGCGGGAGGAGCACAGATACGCAGTATTTT.

V gene TRBV11-3 combines with J gene TRBJ1-1, with 7 bases matching TRBD1. The V gene end was trimmed by 1 base and the J gene end by 5 bases; junction bases not matched to a gene: 7. Germline V gene data show CDR1 as SGHNT and CDR2 as YENEEA. The CDR3 has 15 amino acids. CDR3 sequence: CASSLAGARGTEAFF. The CDR3 DNA follows: TGTGCCAGCAGCTTAGCCGGTGCCAGGGGGACTGAAGCTTTCTTT.

The chain links TRBV30 to TRBJ2-5; perhaps TRBD2 as D (5 bases). Germline lookup yields CDR1 GTSNPN and CDR2 SVGIG (reference sequence). The CDR3 contains 13 residues. V lost 0 bases and J 5 bases, leaving 10 bases between the germline ends. The CDR3 coding sequence is TGTGCCTGGAGTGTGGGAGTGGGGGAGACCCAGTACTTC. This encodes CAWSVGVGETQYF.

The V call is TRBV5-4, the J call TRBJ1-1, with D unclear. V lost 0 bases and J 2 bases, leaving 5 bases between the germline ends. The CDR3 consists of 13 residues. Germline lookup yields CDR1 SGHNT and CDR2 YYREEE (reference sequence). The DNA for the CDR3 is TGTGCCAGCAGCTTGGGTCTTAACACTGAAGCTTTCTTT. As protein: CASSLGLNTEAFF.

J is TRBJ1-4 and V is TRBV7-2, with D possibly being TRBD1 (5 bases). V lost 3 bases and J 3 bases, leaving 11 bases between the germline ends. The germline V gene has CDR1 SGHTA and CDR2 FQGNSA. The CDR3 loop spans 15 amino acids. The CDR3 DNA is TGTGCCAGCAGCTTCGGTGGGGCGGCTAATGAAAAACTGTTTTTT. It translates to CASSFGGAANEKLFF.

This clone was found once. V gene TRBV28 combines with J gene TRBJ1-5; tentatively, D is TRBD1 (5 bases). The CDR3 sequence is 12 residues long. Trimming took off 11 bases at V and 4 bases at J, with 12 bases between the two ends. Germline loops: CDR1 MDHEN, CDR2 SYDVKM. CDR3 in DNA: TGTGCCGGGGCCCAGACGAATCAGCCCCAGCATTTT. Residues: CAGAQTNQPQHF.